The rows below give T cell receptor beta chains drawn from one sample of a study of T-cell memory formation after mild COVID-19. MiXCR, applied by TCRdb to the 5' RACE reads, yields one record per CDR3 protein. This table has about 320,000 distinct CDR3 sequences, around an eighth appearing once. The sample comprised PBMCs or a T cell subset sorted from them (not recorded which). The receptors originated from a man between 18 and 29 years old who had mild COVID-19 (a few samples of this study predate the infection). Cell type and time point are not known. CDR3s include the opening cysteine and the closing phenylalanine or tryptophan. Fields, in order: J gene, D gene, V gene, clone size, CDR3 DNA, CDR3 protein. The D gene is left open where the match is weak. Expanded clones are given a class, and other clones once, few, many or no size at all.

TRBJ1-5	NA	TRBV20-1	NA	TGCAGTGCTACCGGGACCGGGGAGTCAGGGCCCCAGCATTTT	CSATGTGESGPQHF
TRBJ2-1	NA	TRBV7-3	many	TGTGCCAGCAGCCGGGGCGGCTCCTACAATGAGCAGTTCTTC	CASSRGGSYNEQFF
TRBJ1-6	NA	TRBV7-9	NA	TGTGCCAGCAGCCGCCTCGGTAATTCACCCCTCCACTTT	CASSRLGNSPLHF
TRBJ1-5	NA	TRBV24-1	NA	TGTGCCACCAGTGTGTCAGGGAGTAATCAGCCCCAGCATTTT	CATSVSGSNQPQHF
TRBJ2-3	TRBD2	TRBV6-5	many	TGTGCCAGCAGCCCTAGCGGGGGGGCCACAGATACGCAGTATTTT	CASSPSGGATDTQYF
TRBJ2-7	NA	TRBV7-9	NA	TGTGCCAGCAGCGTGCAATCCGGGGGAGGCGAGCAGTACTTC	CASSVQSGGGEQYF
TRBJ1-4	TRBD1	TRBV7-6	NA	TGTGCCAGCAGCCAGCGGGGACAGGGTGCAACTAATGAAAAACTGTTTTTT	CASSQRGQGATNEKLFF
TRBJ1-2	TRBD1	TRBV20-1	NA	TGCAGTGCCCTAAGCCCCGGGACAGGGGACGGAGGCTACACCTTC	CSALSPGTGDGGYTF
TRBJ1-5	NA	TRBV12-3/TRBV12-4	few	TGTGCCAGCAGTTTTGATGGGTGGAATCAGCCCCAGCATTTT	CASSFDGWNQPQHF
TRBJ1-1	NA	TRBV15	many	TGTGCCACCAGCAGAGGGTTTAACAGGAGGAACACTGAAGCTTTCTTT	CATSRGFNRRNTEAFF
TRBJ2-1	TRBD2	TRBV6-5	NA	TGTGCCAGCAGGACTAGCGGGGGCCTCAATGAGCAGTTCTTC	CASRTSGGLNEQFF
TRBJ2-1	TRBD1	TRBV18	NA	TGTGCCAGCTCACCACCTGGGACAGGGGGCAATGAGCAGTTCTTC	CASSPPGTGGNEQFF
TRBJ2-7	NA	TRBV5-6	NA	TGTGCCAGCAGCGAGTGGACCCACGGGGGCGAGCAGTACTTC	CASSEWTHGGEQYF
TRBJ2-3	NA	TRBV2	NA	TGTGCCAGCAGGGCTGAGGGACACCGGCCAGATACGCAGTATTTT	CASRAEGHRPDTQYF
TRBJ2-7	NA	TRBV6-2/TRBV6-3	few	TGTGCCAGCAGCGACCGGTCTCACCCCCCCTACGAGCAGTACTTC	CASSDRSHPPYEQYF
TRBJ2-3	TRBD2	TRBV7-6	NA	TGTGCCAGCAGCTTAGTGGGTAGCGGGGCAGATACGCAGTATTTT	CASSLVGSGADTQYF
TRBJ2-3	NA	TRBV10-2	NA	TGCGCCAGCGACTCCTCAGGGGCAGATACGCAGTATTTT	CASDSSGADTQYF
TRBJ2-5	NA	TRBV12-3/TRBV12-4	NA	TGTGCCAGCAGTCTAACAGGTTTCGGTGAGACCCAGTACTTC	CASSLTGFGETQYF
TRBJ2-5	TRBD2	TRBV27	NA	TGTGCCAGCAGTTCCCCCCTAGCGGGGGACCGGGGCGGGGAGACCCAGTACTTC	CASSSPLAGDRGGETQYF
TRBJ1-5	NA	TRBV5-6	few	TGTGCCAGCAGCTTATGGGCTAGCAATCAGCCCCAGCATTTT	CASSLWASNQPQHF